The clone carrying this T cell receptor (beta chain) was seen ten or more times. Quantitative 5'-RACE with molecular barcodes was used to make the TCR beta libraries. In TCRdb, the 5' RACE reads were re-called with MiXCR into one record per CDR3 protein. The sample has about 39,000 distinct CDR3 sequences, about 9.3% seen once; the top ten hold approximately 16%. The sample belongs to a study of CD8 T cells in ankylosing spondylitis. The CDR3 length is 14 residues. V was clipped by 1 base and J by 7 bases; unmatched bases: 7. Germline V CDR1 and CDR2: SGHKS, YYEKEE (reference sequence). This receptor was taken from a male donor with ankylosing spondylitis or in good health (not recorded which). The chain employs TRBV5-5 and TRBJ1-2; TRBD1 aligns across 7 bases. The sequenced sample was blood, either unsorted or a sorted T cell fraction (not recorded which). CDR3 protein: CASSLTGDHRGYTF. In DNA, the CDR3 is TGTGCCAGCAGCTTGACAGGGGATCATCGTGGCTACACCTTC.